This TCR beta chain was identified during a study of blood T cell repertoires in COVID-19. Overall study: Collection of acute and convalescent COVID-19 samples took place in the United States, Italy and Spain. Sources were T cells, B-cell-depleted T cells, or PBMCs; the material itself was cDNA or gDNA.

As processed by the authors: It was from reference gene primer amplification that nucleated cell counts were estimated. Clones were sequenced by immunoSEQ multiplex PCR, and TCRdb holds only the in-frame ones, with some missing. Clone size and V and J calls were adopted from that table, with D and trimming inferred from the DNA. This table holds under 50,000 clones, more than 75% found once. The sample holds one count of this clone. V lost 5 bases and J lost 7; bases outside the gene matches: 3. Germline lookup yields CDR1 GTSNPN and CDR2 SVGIG (reference sequence). CDR3 length: 12 amino acids. Material: peripheral blood. This sequence was found in a man aged 70-80 years with active COVID-19. The chain joins TRBV30 to TRBJ1-2; 11 bases agree with TRBD1. Here the CDR3 DNA reads TGTGCCTGGGGACAGGGGGCTCTTGGCTACACCTTC. Its translation is CAWGQGALGYTF.